What follows are 28 T cell receptor beta chains derived from one specimen sequenced in a study of identical twins. TCRdb processed the 5' RACE reads anew with MiXCR; each CDR3 protein has one entry. The sample holds more than 650,000 distinct CDR3 sequences; 5.5% to 6.5% are singletons and the top ten take approximately 1.6%. Sequenced sample: naive T cells sorted from blood. Every receptor here comes from a man younger than 35 in good health.

The table lists this clonotype with many counts. This chain links TRBV20-1 with TRBJ1-1; D is perhaps TRBD1 (6 bases). This CDR3 is 13 amino acids long. Germline CDR1 is DFQATT and CDR2 is SNEGSKA (reference sequence). Trimming left V 0 bases short and J 4 bases short, with 9 bases between. The DNA for the CDR3 is TGCAGTGCTAGAGATTCGGGGGCCACTGAAGCTTTCTTT. This gives the protein CSARDSGATEAFF.

This clonotype was seen ten or more times. This chain links TRBV20-1 with TRBJ1-2, with TRBD1 matching 11 bases. This CDR3 comprises 14 residues. Per germline, CDR1 DFQATT and CDR2 SNEGSKA (reference sequence). V dropped 4 bases and J dropped 4; count of bases not matched to a gene: 5. The CDR3 DNA reads as TGCAGTGCTACAAGGGACAGGGGGGTCTATGGCTACACCTTC. Protein product: CSATRDRGVYGYTF.

This clonotype was seen many times. The rearrangement uses TRBV12-3 or TRBV12-4 and TRBJ1-5; TRBD1 matches at 9 bases. The CDR3 has 13 amino acids. J was trimmed by 8 bases and V by 5 bases; bases with no gene match: 4. The CDR3 DNA reads TGTGCCAGCAGTCCGGACAGGGGAGAGCCCCAGCATTTT. Encoded protein: CASSPDRGEPQHF.

This clonotype was seen ten or more times. The chain carries TRBV18 and TRBJ2-1; D not certain. Germline CDR1 KGHSH, CDR2 LQKENI. The CDR3 is made up of 15 amino acids. Trimming took off 1 base at V and 8 bases at J, with 15 bases between the two ends. Written as DNA, the CDR3 is TGTGCCAGCTCACCACGAGGAGTTTCCGTAGATGAGCAGTTCTTC. The encoded protein is CASSPRGVSVDEQFF.

As concerns this clonotype: Because it lacks the conserved phenylalanine or tryptophan at the end, this CDR3 is likely a read error. The gene calls are TRBV7-8 and TRBJ2-1; 9 nucleotides agree with TRBD2. Germline CDR1 is SGHVS and CDR2 is FQNEAQ. The CDR3 runs 16 residues. With 5 bases clipped from V and 4 bases from J, the junction kept 9 bases outside the gene matches. As DNA, the CDR3 is TGTGCCAGCAGCCAGGTAGCGGGGGAGGCGTACAATGAGCAGTTCTCC. This encodes CASSQVAGEAYNEQFS.

V gene TRBV20-1 combines with J gene TRBJ2-1, with TRBD2 as a possible D gene (6 bases). The CDR3 is made up of 11 amino acids. The V end was cut by 6 bases, the J end by 15 bases, with 18 bases between. Germline V gives CDR1 DFQATT, CDR2 SNEGSKA (reference sequence). The CDR3 sequence is CSAPLALSLFF. The CDR3 DNA reads TGCAGTGCCCCTCTAGCGTTAAGCCTGTTCTTC.

Remarks on this clonotype: The junction differs from germline at one of its ends, possibly a read error. V and J are TRBV20-1 and TRBJ2-1; 11 bases are shared with TRBD2. Germline CDR1 is DFQATT and CDR2 is SNEGSKA (reference sequence). The CDR3 runs 18 residues. The chain's CDR3 is CSARGTSGSAASYNKQFF. Written as DNA, the CDR3 is TGCAGTGCTAGAGGAACTAGCGGGAGTGCAGCGTCCTACAATAAGCAGTTCTTC.

The sample holds many counts of this clonotype. This chain uses TRBV7-2 with TRBJ2-4; D may be TRBD1 (5 bases). Germline assignment: CDR1 SGHTA and CDR2 FQGNSA. Trimming removed 5 bases from V and 7 bases from J, with 15 bases in between. This CDR3 comprises 14 residues. CDR3 in DNA: TGTGCCAGCAGCCAAGGGCAGGGTTGGAACATTCAGTACTTC. Protein product: CASSQGQGWNIQYF.

This clonotype appeared a few times. The chain couples TRBV6-5 to TRBJ1-4, with a weak D call TRBD1 (5 bases). V shed 8 bases and J shed 5 bases, with 21 bases lying between them. CDR3 length: 16 residues. The germline V gene has CDR1 MNHEY and CDR2 SVGAGI. The CDR3 protein is CASSVINGGSNEKLFF. The CDR3, as DNA: TGTGCCAGCTCAGTTATCAACGGGGGTTCGAATGAAAAACTGTTTTTT.

This clonotype has ten or more counts. V gene TRBV7-2 combines with J gene TRBJ2-1, with D hard to call. The CDR3 totals 13 residues. V was cut by 4 bases and J by 6 bases, with 10 bases left in between. Germline V gene lookup returns CDR1 SGHTA and CDR2 FQGNSA. Written as DNA, the CDR3 is TGTGCCAGCAGCTCCCGGGTTTCCAATGAGCAGTTCTTC. Amino acids: CASSSRVSNEQFF.

This clonotype turned up a few times. This rearrangement joins TRBV5-1 to TRBJ1-2, with TRBD1 identical over 8 bases. This CDR3 is 15 amino acids long. V trimming: 3 bases; J trimming: 4 bases; junction bases outside the gene matches: 8. Germline assignment: CDR1 SGHRS and CDR2 YFSETQ. In DNA form, the CDR3 reads TGCGCCAGCAGCTCCAGACAGGGGTTGAGCTATGGCTACACCTTC. Protein sequence: CASSSRQGLSYGYTF. The complete variable domain, with remaining parts taken from reference TRBV5-1 and TRBJ1-2, reads KAGVTQTPRYLIKTRGQQVTLSCSPISGHRSVSWYQQTPGQGLQFLFEYFSETQRNKGNFPGRFSGRQFSNSRSEMNVSTLELGDSALYLCASSSRQGLSYGYTFGSGTRLTVV.

The chain combines TRBV3-1 with TRBJ2-1, with D tentatively TRBD2 (5 bases). Trimming cost V 1 base and J 0 bases, with 10 bases left between them. The CDR3 length is 16 residues. Germline CDR1 LGHDT, CDR2 YNNKEL (reference sequence). Written as DNA, the CDR3 is TGTGCCAGCAGCCAAGGTGACTATGTCTCCTACAATGAGCAGTTCTTC. Its translation: CASSQGDYVSYNEQFF.

This clonotype occurred many times. This sequence joins TRBV5-6 and TRBJ2-5, with 8 bases aligning to TRBD1. The CDR3 has 15 amino acids. Germline CDR1 reads SGHDT; CDR2 reads YYEEEE. With 4 bases clipped from V and 5 bases from J, the junction kept 10 bases outside the gene matches. The CDR3 spells CASSRRQGIGETQYF. CDR3 in DNA: TGTGCCAGCAGCAGAAGACAGGGGATAGGGGAGACCCAGTACTTC.

This chain connects TRBV20-1 to TRBJ2-7, with TRBD2 matching over 7 bases. The CDR3 is made up of 14 amino acids. Germline V CDR1 and CDR2: DFQATT, SNEGSKA (reference sequence). The junction had 9 bases not matched to a gene; V was cut back by 3 bases and J by 4 bases. The CDR3 loop is CSARAQLAPYEQYF. CDR3 sequence (DNA): TGCAGTGCTAGGGCCCAACTAGCGCCGTACGAGCAGTACTTC.

This clonotype was seen many times. The rearrangement links TRBV5-1 to TRBJ1-1; D remains ambiguous. CDR1 SGHRS and CDR2 YFSETQ come from the germline V gene. Trimming left V 1 base short and J 1 base short, with 11 bases between. CDR3 length: 15 amino acids. In DNA, the CDR3 is TGCGCCAGCAGCTTGTCCGGCGGCCAGAACACTGAAGCTTTCTTT. Translating gives CASSLSGGQNTEAFF.

This clonotype was seen ten or more times. This sequence joins TRBV20-1 and TRBJ1-5; 8 positions agree with TRBD1. The V and J ends lost 7 bases and 5 bases, in that order; junction bases with no gene match: 7. The CDR3 extends over 13 amino acids. The germline gives CDR1 DFQATT, CDR2 SNEGSKA (reference sequence). This chain's CDR3 is CSVGRGLDQPQHF. The CDR3, as DNA: TGCAGTGTGGGCAGGGGGCTGGATCAGCCCCAGCATTTT.

This clonotype was recorded many times. The chain recombines TRBV4-1 with TRBJ2-1; 8 bases are shared with TRBD2. Unmatched junction bases numbered 5, after V lost 0 bases and J lost 1 base. Looked up from germline, CDR1 is MGHRA and CDR2 is YSYEKL. This CDR3 is 17 amino acids long. The CDR3 sequence is CASSQEATSGSYNEQFF. The DNA for the CDR3 is TGCGCCAGCAGCCAAGAGGCTACTAGCGGTTCCTACAATGAGCAGTTCTTC.

This clonotype showed up just a few times. This chain links TRBV21-1 with TRBJ2-7; the D call TRBD1 from the table was never checked on the DNA. TRBV21-1 is a recognized pseudogene. The CDR3 is made up of 15 amino acids. CDR3: CASSPIPGPTYEQYF. In DNA form, the CDR3 reads TGTGCCAGCAGCCCCATCCCGGGACCGACTTACGAGCAGTACTTC.

In its sample, this clonotype was seen many times. V gene TRBV20-1 combines with J gene TRBJ2-2, with D possibly matching TRBD2 (8 bases). V was cut by 3 bases and J by 5 bases, with 16 bases left in between. The germline V gene has CDR1 DFQATT and CDR2 SNEGSKA (reference sequence). The CDR3 covers 15 residues. CDR3 in DNA: TGCAGTGCTAGTCCGGGGGGGACAGCAACCGGGGAGCTGTTTTTT. It encodes CSASPGGTATGELFF.

The V and J genes are TRBV12-3 or TRBV12-4 and TRBJ2-7, with 9 nucleotides matching TRBD1. The CDR3 is 13 amino acids. The V and J ends lost 4 bases and 6 bases, in that order; junction bases with no gene match: 4. The CDR3 spells CASSSDRGGEQYV. CDR3 in DNA: TGTGCCAGCAGTTCGGACAGGGGTGGCGAGCAGTACGTC.

At least ten counts were recorded for this clonotype. CDR3 protein: CASSAANTQYF. Written as DNA, the CDR3 is TGTGCCAGCAGCGCCGCGAATACGCAGTATTTT. The rearrangement uses TRBV9 and TRBJ2-3; no reliable D call. The V end lost 3 bases, the J end lost 7 bases, and 6 bases lay between the germline ends. CDR1 is SGDLS and CDR2 is YYNGEE in the germline V gene. The CDR3 has 11 residues. The whole variable domain, remainder taken from reference TRBV9 and TRBJ2-3, is DSGVTQTPKHLITATGQRVTLRCSPRSGDLSVYWYQQSLDQGLQFLIQYYNGEERAKGNILERFSAQQFPDLHSELNLSSLELGDSALYFCASSAANTQYFGPGTRLTVL.

This clonotype was picked up many times. The CDR3, as DNA: TGCAGTGCTACCGGGACAGGGGGCATTGGCTACACCTTC. Translating gives CSATGTGGIGYTF. The chain links TRBV20-1 to TRBJ1-2; TRBD1 aligns across 12 bases. J lost 7 bases, V lost 4 bases, and 4 bases had no gene match. This CDR3 is 13 amino acids long. CDR1 is DFQATT and CDR2 is SNEGSKA in the germline V gene (reference sequence).

This clonotype appeared a few times. Here the CDR3 reads CASSFSRAAQETQYF. In nucleotides, the CDR3 is TGTGCCAGCAGCTTCTCGCGGGCCGCTCAAGAGACCCAGTACTTC. V gene TRBV7-2 combines with J gene TRBJ2-5, with D possibly matching TRBD2 (5 bases). Germline CDR1 SGHTA, CDR2 FQGNSA. This CDR3 has 15 amino acids. Trimming took off 3 bases at V and 2 bases at J, with 13 bases between the two ends.

As concerns this clonotype: This may be a read error, as it is one base from a much larger clone. This chain uses TRBV5-1 with TRBJ2-1; 10 bases map to TRBD2. Looked up from germline, CDR1 is SGHRS and CDR2 is YFSETQ. This CDR3 is built from 15 residues. The CDR3 protein is CASSLPGLAPNELFF. In DNA, the CDR3 is TGCGCCAGCAGCCTACCGGGACTAGCGCCCAATGAGCTGTTCTTC.

This clonotype showed up many times. The chain joins TRBV12-3 or TRBV12-4 to TRBJ2-3; D is possibly TRBD1 or TRBD2 (6 bases each). The CDR3 has 14 amino acids. The V end was cut by 1 base, the J end by 6 bases, with 11 bases between. The CDR3 nucleotides read TGTGCCAGCAGTTTAGGAACAGGGAGGGATACGCAGTATTTT. Protein: CASSLGTGRDTQYF.

This clonotype showed up just a few times. V usage is TRBV15 and J usage is TRBJ2-2, with 10 bases fitting TRBD2. The CDR3 is 20 residues long. Germline trimming cut 4 bases from V and 1 base from J; bases unmatched to any gene: 15. Germline CDR1 reads LNHNV; CDR2 reads YYDKDF (reference sequence). The chain's CDR3 is CATSTAGRPGLAMNTGELFF. As DNA, the CDR3 is TGTGCCACCAGCACAGCGGGACGGCCGGGACTAGCGATGAACACCGGGGAGCTGTTTTTT.

In this sample, this clonotype turned up many times. This chain connects TRBV20-1 to TRBJ1-2; no clear D gene. V gave up 0 bases and J gave up 4 bases, with 15 bases separating them. Germline assignment: CDR1 DFQATT and CDR2 SNEGSKA (reference sequence). This CDR3 is 15 amino acids long. The CDR3 spells CSARDPTKAGYGYTF. The CDR3 DNA follows: TGCAGTGCTAGAGATCCGACAAAGGCGGGCTATGGCTACACCTTC.

This clonotype was seen a handful of times. The CDR3 DNA is TGTGCCAGCAGTTACTCGGTGGCAGCAGGCGAGCAGTACGTC. Translated, it gives CASSYSVAAGEQYV. The J gene is TRBJ2-7, the V gene TRBV6-5; D remains ambiguous. CDR3 length: 14 residues. Trimming pared 0 bases from V and 6 bases from J, leaving 12 bases between. The germline CDR1 and CDR2 sequences are MNHEY and SVGAGI.